What follows are 22 T cell receptor beta chains derived from one specimen sequenced in a study of T cell changes during pregnancy in multiple sclerosis. Clones were sequenced by immunoSEQ multiplex PCR, and TCRdb holds only the in-frame ones, with some missing. Of some 60,000 clones in the sample, roughly 90% were seen once. Sequencing was performed on peripheral blood, taken after pregnancy. The receptors here all came from a female donor with multiple sclerosis, enrolled in a pregnancy study.

The chain couples TRBV7-6 to TRBJ2-1; 7 positions match TRBD1. J gave up 3 bases and V 3 bases, and 2 bases lay outside the gene matches. CDR1 and CDR2 from the germline V gene are SGHVS and FNYEAQ. The CDR3 is 14 residues long. The CDR3 region is CASSLGQNYNEQFF. As DNA, the CDR3 is TGTGCCAGCAGCTTGGGACAGAACTACAATGAGCAGTTCTTC.

This clone occurred a few times. The chain carries TRBV6-1 and TRBJ1-1; a possible D gene is TRBD1 (6 bases). Per the germline V gene, CDR1 is MNHNS and CDR2 is SASEGT. Trimming stripped 7 bases from V and 0 bases from J, with 12 bases between. This CDR3 has 14 residues. The CDR3 bases are TGTGCCAGCATATTCACAGGGATGAACACTGAAGCTTTCTTT. This codes for CASIFTGMNTEAFF.

The chain employs TRBV5-4 and TRBJ2-6, with 12 bases fitting TRBD1. The CDR3 totals 17 residues. CDR1 SGHNT and CDR2 YYREEE come from the germline V gene (reference sequence). The V and J ends lost 9 bases and 0 bases, in that order; junction bases with no gene match: 7. Here the CDR3 reads CATGTGGLSSGANVLTF. The CDR3 DNA reads TGTGCCACCGGGACAGGGGGCCTCAGCTCTGGGGCCAACGTCCTGACTTTC.

The J gene is TRBJ2-7, the V gene TRBV28, with 11 bases fitting TRBD1. CDR3 size: 13 residues. The germline V gene has CDR1 MDHEN and CDR2 SYDVKM. V lost 11 bases and J lost 7; bases outside the gene matches: 10. The CDR3 nucleotides read TGTGCCTTAGGTGGGACAGGGGGAAGGGAGCAGTACTTC. This sequence encodes CALGGTGGREQYF.

This clone appeared a single time. The genes are TRBV6-5 and TRBJ1-4; D gene unclear. CDR1 MNHEY and CDR2 SVGAGI come from the germline V gene. The length of the CDR3 is 15 residues. The V gene lost 0 bases and the J gene lost 4 bases, with 9 bases spanning the gap. The CDR3 reads CASSYSSRYNEKLFF. CDR3 coding DNA: TGTGCCAGCAGTTACTCGTCGAGGTATAATGAAAAACTGTTTTTT.

The CDR3 bases are TGTGCCAGCAGCTTGGGGACAGGGGCGTGGGTCGACACTGAAGCTTTCTTT. This translates into CASSLGTGAWVDTEAFF. This chain links TRBV5-6 with TRBJ1-1; 9 bases are a match to TRBD1. V shed 0 bases and J 3 bases; nucleotides not matched to a gene: 9. The CDR3 length is 17 residues. Germline V gene sequence: CDR1 SGHDT, CDR2 YYEEEE.

The chain links TRBV19 to TRBJ2-3; D is unclear. With 5 bases removed from V and 5 bases from J, the gap between germline ends came to 8 bases. From germline, CDR1 is LNHDA and CDR2 SQIVND (reference sequence). The CDR3 has 12 amino acids. CDR3 sequence (DNA): TGTGCCAGTAGTGGCCTTCAAGATACGCAGTATTTT. It codes for CASSGLQDTQYF.

This sequence joins TRBV29-1 and TRBJ2-5; 7 positions agree with TRBD2. Germline values: CDR1 SQVTM, CDR2 ANQGSEA. Unmatched junction bases numbered 13, after V lost 5 bases and J lost 4 bases. The CDR3 is 15 amino acids. The CDR3 here is CSVHRDGGRVETQYF. CDR3 in DNA: TGCAGCGTTCATCGGGATGGGGGGAGGGTAGAGACCCAGTACTTC.

This clone was seen just once. The rearrangement joins TRBV7-3 to TRBJ1-1; D gene uncertain. CDR1 and CDR2 (germline): SGHTA, FQGTGA. V shed 5 bases and J shed 7 bases, with 2 bases lying between them. The CDR3 totals 9 residues. The CDR3 region is CASSLEAFF. The CDR3 coding sequence is TGTGCCAGCAGCCTTGAAGCTTTCTTT.

This rearrangement joins TRBV7-8 to TRBJ2-4, with 10 bases matching TRBD2. This CDR3 spans 15 amino acids. Trimming at V came to 2 bases and at J to 5 bases, leaving 3 bases not matched to a gene. The V gene's germline CDR1 is SGHVS and CDR2 FQNEAQ. DNA of the CDR3: TGTGCCAGCAGCTTAAGCGGGGGGGCTGAAAACATTCAGTACTTC. Protein product: CASSLSGGAENIQYF.

J is TRBJ1-6 and V is TRBV7-9; TRBD1 aligns across 9 bases. The CDR3 consists of 15 residues. V lost 4 bases to trimming and J lost 7 bases; unmatched junction nucleotides: 5. The germline V gene has CDR1 SEHNR and CDR2 FQNEAQ (reference sequence). CDR3 in amino acids: CASSSWTGANSPLHF. CDR3 DNA sequence: TGTGCCAGCAGCTCATGGACAGGGGCAAATTCACCCCTCCACTTT.

The chain couples TRBV10-3 to TRBJ1-5, with a weak D call TRBD1 (6 bases). V lost 9 bases and J 3 bases, leaving 15 bases between the germline ends. Germline lookup yields CDR1 ENHRY and CDR2 SYGVKD. The CDR3 is 14 amino acids. CDR3 nucleotide sequence: TGTGCCATTAGCCACCAGGGGAACAATCAGCCCCAGCATTTT. Its translation is CAISHQGNNQPQHF.

The CDR3: CASSLGQGAYGYTF. As DNA, the CDR3 is TGTGCCAGCAGCTTAGGGCAGGGGGCTTATGGCTACACCTTC. The chain couples TRBV7-8 to TRBJ1-2, with 8 bases matching TRBD1. CDR3 size: 14 residues. V lost 1 base, J lost 5 bases, and 3 bases stayed unmatched. Germline V gene sequence: CDR1 SGHVS, CDR2 FQNEAQ.

In the case of this clone: Its ends do not fully match the called genes, so a read error is possible. The chain has TRBV18 and TRBJ2-5, with TRBD2 identical over 12 bases. This CDR3 has 16 amino acids. CDR1 is KGHSH, CDR2 LQKENI, per germline. The CDR3 DNA reads as TGTGCCAGCTCACCACCCCTAGCGGGGGGGCTAGAGCCCCAGTACTTC. Its protein is CASSPPLAGGLEPQYF.

V usage is TRBV9 and J usage is TRBJ2-2; a possible D gene is TRBD2 (6 bases). Looked up from germline, CDR1 is SGDLS and CDR2 is YYNGEE. V was pared by 0 bases and J by 4 bases, with 22 bases between. This CDR3 contains 19 residues. CDR3 coding DNA: TGTGCCAGCAGCGTAGTGGGTAGCGGCCCCTTCCCGGGCACCGGGGAGCTGTTTTTT. Residues: CASSVVGSGPFPGTGELFF.

This chain uses TRBV19 with TRBJ1-6; 7 bases align to TRBD1. The germline CDR1 and CDR2 sequences are LNHDA and SQIVND (reference sequence). The CDR3 consists of 16 residues. The J segment lost 6 bases and the V segment lost 6 bases, leaving 11 bases of the junction unmatched. The CDR3 sequence: CASSPFRDRSNSPLHF. The CDR3, as DNA: TGTGCCAGTAGCCCATTCCGGGACAGAAGTAATTCACCCCTCCACTTT.

The chain combines TRBV28 with TRBJ1-1; D gene ambiguous. CDR3 length: 15 amino acids. With 5 bases removed from V and 4 bases from J, the gap between germline ends came to 17 bases. In germline, CDR1 is MDHEN, CDR2 SYDVKM. In DNA, the CDR3 is TGTGCCAGCAGTCCCTCGACCCGGGGAAGCACTGAAGCTTTCTTT. Its translation: CASSPSTRGSTEAFF.

The chain is built from TRBV16 and TRBJ1-5; D is unclear. Per germline, CDR1 KGHSY and CDR2 FQNENV. The CDR3 is 14 amino acids. The V end was cut by 0 bases, the J end by 5 bases, with 8 bases between. The CDR3 loop is CASSQSNTDQPQHF. The CDR3 DNA reads as TGTGCCAGCAGCCAATCGAACACCGATCAGCCCCAGCATTTT.

This chain links TRBV6-6 with TRBJ2-7; no definite D call. Germline V gene sequence: CDR1 MNHNY, CDR2 SVGAGI (reference sequence). The length of the CDR3 is 14 residues. V lost 2 bases to trimming and J lost 3 bases, with 11 bases between them. CDR3 nucleotides: TGTGCCAGCAGTTACGGTGGCACCGTCTACGAGCAGTACTTC. Residues: CASSYGGTVYEQYF.

The chain couples TRBV5-4 to TRBJ2-1; 9 nucleotides agree with TRBD2. V shed 5 bases and J 4 bases; nucleotides not matched to a gene: 10. CDR1 and CDR2 (germline): SGHNT, YYREEE (reference sequence). This CDR3 has 16 residues. For the CDR3, the DNA is TGTGCCAGCAGGTTGACACGTAGCGGGGGATACAATGAGCAGTTCTTC. Protein sequence: CASRLTRSGGYNEQFF. Full variable domain (remainder filled in from reference TRBV5-4 and TRBJ2-1): ETGVTQSPTHLIKTRGQQVTLRCSSQSGHNTVSWYQQALGQGPQFIFQYYREEENGRGNFPPRFSGLQFPNYSSELNVNALELDDSALYLCASRLTRSGGYNEQFFGPGTRLTVL.

The V call is TRBV29-1, the J call TRBJ2-1; 11 nucleotides line up with TRBD2. V shed 6 bases and J 9 bases; nucleotides not matched to a gene: 13. Germline CDR1 is SQVTM and CDR2 is ANQGSEA. The CDR3 loop spans 15 amino acids. CDR3 region: CSVELAGVRMGEQFF. As DNA, the CDR3 is TGCAGCGTGGAACTAGCGGGGGTACGCATGGGTGAGCAGTTCTTC.

V gene TRBV9 combines with J gene TRBJ2-7, with D maybe TRBD1 (6 bases). The germline V gene has CDR1 SGDLS and CDR2 YYNGEE. This CDR3 region has 15 residues. V was cut by 4 bases and J by 1 base, with 15 bases left in between. CDR3 nucleotides: TGTGCCAGCAGCCCCAGGGGCCCCAATTCCTACGAGCAGTACTTC. Its translation: CASSPRGPNSYEQYF.